This T cell receptor beta chain was retrieved from a study of tumor-infiltrating lymphocytes in oesophageal squamous cell carcinoma. CDR3 length: 14 residues. Germline V gives CDR1 KGHSH, CDR2 LQKENI. TCRdb called the PCR reads again in MiXCR, with one record for every CDR3 protein. The sample includes over 10,000 distinct CDR3 sequences, around 51% of them seen just once. The rearrangement joins TRBV18 to TRBJ2-3; TRBD1 matches at 9 bases. TRBJ2-7 matches the DNA end more closely, so the J call is doubtful. The source is a male donor with esophageal squamous cell carcinoma. The source material was esophageal tumor tissue. The CDR3 coding sequence is TGTGCCAGCTCTCGGGACAGGGCGTCTCTCGAGCAGTACTTC. It codes for CASSRDRASLEQYF.